This T cell receptor beta chain was found in a study of beta chain features in type 1 diabetes (dated by TCRdb to 2016 to 2019). Notes on the research overall: Patients and healthy donors did not differ in mean age, gender distribution, total cell number or subset yield. Regulatory and stem cell-like memory subsets were obtained from only 8 patients and roughly eight healthy donors, while naive and central memory subsets were obtained from all 28 donors. A total of approximately 100,000,000 sorted cells were examined across all samples, and the number of cells per subset was strongly correlated with RNA yield. In the study, recently diagnosed type 1 diabetes patients and matched healthy donors were compared on the TCRB repertoires of their sorted circulating CD4+ T cell subsets.

Its CDR3 holds 17 amino acids, cysteine through phenylalanine. The CDR3 DNA has 51 bases and is translated from base 1. Trimming at the junction amounts to 1 base on V and 4 bases on J, and the germline ends lie 17 bases apart. According to the germline V gene (reference sequence), CDR1 reads SEHNR and CDR2 reads FQNEAQ. From each donor, a single peripheral blood sample of roughly 0.11 L on average was drawn into heparinised tubes. A BD FACSAria II and a panel including CD45RO, CCR7, CD25, CD127, CD95 and CD27 were used to sort naive, central memory, regulatory and stem cell-like memory CD4+ T cells. A purity above 98% was achieved for all sorted populations. PBMCs were isolated immediately by Lymphoprep density gradient centrifugation and stained directly without culture. Samples were stained and sorted in pairs, with one healthy donor and one patient per experiment, so that batch effects were minimized.

As concerns this clone: Its target antigen remains unknown. No much larger clone is present one base from it, and per-base qualities are unavailable.

The High Capacity cDNA Reverse Transcription Kit was used to reverse transcribe all of the isolated RNA, meaning that expressed TCRB transcripts were what got sequenced. Deep immunoSEQ sequencing was performed on naive, central memory and regulatory T cell samples, with an average of around 3.4 million total reads per sample. Sorted cells were lysed in RLT buffer and RNA was extracted with DNase-treated RNeasy Micro or Mini kits, depending on cell number. To prevent cross-contamination, each cell subset was processed individually, whereas patient and healthy donor samples were processed jointly. The immunoSEQ multiplex PCR was used to amplify TCRB sequences from cDNA, generating 87-bp fragments that spanned the CDR3 region. Amplicons were sequenced on the Illumina HiSeq platform. From the authors' description of their analysis: PCR bias was corrected computationally using synthetic template baselines, and reads within Hamming distance 2 were collapsed, with unmergeable singletons discarded. Reads were aligned to IMGT to assign V, D and J genes, CDR3 length, and insertions or deletions at six rearrangement sites. Within each subset, clonotype counts were normalized to the number of sorted cells before true diversity and Gini coefficients were calculated with the tcR R package. The overlap coefficient, calculated on TCRB nucleotide sequences, was used to quantify repertoire sharing. Out-of-frame TCRB sequences from naive cells were analyzed as a proxy for the pre-selection repertoire. TCRdb took this table from immuneACCESS and kept in-frame rearrangements with V and J called. Such tables lack part of the clones; where checked against another copy, unresolved V genes explain under half of the gap, and the rest is unexplained. The DNA was the basis for D and trimming; V, J and clone size are from that table. Counted in this sample were 600,000 or so clones; about an eighth of them appeared once. Around 0.12% of the sample goes to the ten largest clones.

Here is what the overall study found, with its caveats: Sequencing cDNA rather than genomic DNA could over-represent highly expressing activated cells, although activation and CD3 levels did not differ between groups. Naive, central memory and regulatory TCRB repertoires appeared to be more alike among patients than among healthy donors. At VDJ recombination sites, patients with type 1 diabetes made fewer insertions and deleted more nucleotides, a pattern implying thymic rearrangement abnormalities. PCR may preferentially amplify shorter templates, but because patient and control samples were amplified and corrected together, any resulting skew would affect both groups equally. In all four CD4+ subsets, TCRB CDR3 length was moderately but significantly shorter in type 1 diabetes patients. Because the HLA sub-analyses included only small numbers of individuals, any influence of HLA type on TCRB rearrangement was left unresolved.

Source material: naive CD4+ T cells from blood. This specimen's cell subset or site label, interpreted: true naive CD4+ T cells. This TCR was sampled from a young man with type 1 diabetes. In this chain, TRBV7-9 is recombined with TRBJ1-5; the D gene is possibly TRBD1, with 5 bases matching. CDR3 protein: CASSLVWDEGSNQPQHF. The DNA reads as follows: TGTGCCAGCAGCTTAGTCTGGGACGAAGGTTCAAATCAGCCCCAGCATTTT.